Included here is one T cell receptor beta chain sequence, with context. The antigen is unknown. This record belongs to a study of T-cell memory formation after mild COVID-19. Study-wide background: Clustering of TCRs was largely donor specific.

General study findings and limits: The CD4+ clones that contracted clustered mainly within CM and EM, and the CD8+ clones concentrated in EMRA.

TCRdb reprocessed the 5' RACE reads with MiXCR, giving one entry per CDR3 protein. The data show roughly 350,000 distinct CDR3 sequences, with around 28% seen just once and less than 15% held by the top ten. The CDR3 length is 12 residues. Germline V gene lookup returns CDR1 SQVTM and CDR2 ANQGSEA. V was clipped by 5 bases and J by 7 bases, with 11 bases between them. The source material was PBMCs or a T cell subset sorted from them (not recorded which). The receptor was isolated from an adult woman who had mild COVID-19 (a few samples of this study predate the infection). Cell type and time point are not known. The V gene is TRBV29-1, the J gene TRBJ2-2; maybe TRBD2 (5 bases). The CDR3 nucleotides are TGCAGCGTTTCCGGGGAGAGCGGGGAGCTGTTTTTT. It encodes CSVSGESGELFF.